A single T cell receptor (beta chain) is shown here with its context. The data were obtained in a study of blood T cell repertoires in COVID-19. Clones were sequenced by immunoSEQ multiplex PCR, and TCRdb holds only the in-frame ones, with some missing. Here the sample spans approximately 110,000 clones, 88% being singletons. The receptor was derived from a woman in her forties or fifties with active or convalescent COVID-19. Sequencing used peripheral blood.

DNA of the CDR3: TGTGCCAGCAGCTTAGCCGGGAGTTTGAATGAGCAGTTCTTC. Translated: CASSLAGSLNEQFF. The chain links TRBV7-2 to TRBJ2-1; a weak D match, TRBD2 (6 bases). Germline CDR1 and CDR2: SGHTA and FQGNSA. Trimming took 0 bases from V and 7 from J, leaving 10 bases between them. This CDR3 spans 14 amino acids.